This section outlines one TCR beta chain sequence together with its context. These data belong to a study of cytomegalovirus exposure and HLA in healthy donors. The study ran its PCR with 60 Vbeta and 13 Jbeta primers. Method: immunoSEQ multiplex PCR; TCRdb's copy keeps in-frame clones and lacks some. The table lists 75,000 to 95,000 clones, about two thirds of them singletons. CDR1 is SGHTA, CDR2 FQGNSA, per germline. This CDR3 comprises 15 residues. Trimming cost V 4 bases and J 4 bases; bases outside gene matches: 8. Material: PBMCs. The receptor's source is a woman in her fifties or sixties in good health and CMV-seropositive. This chain connects TRBV7-2 to TRBJ2-5, with TRBD1 matching over 8 bases. CDR3 sequence: CASSSPDRGGETQYF. The CDR3, as DNA: TGTGCCAGCAGCTCGCCCGACAGGGGCGGAGAGACCCAGTACTTC. Filled out from reference TRBV7-2 and TRBJ2-5, the complete variable domain reads GAGVSQSPSNKVTEKGKDVELRCDPISGHTALYWYRQSLGQGLEFLIYFQGNSAPDKSGLPSDRFSAERTGGSVSTLTIQRTQQEDSAVYLCASSSPDRGGETQYFGPGTRLLVL.